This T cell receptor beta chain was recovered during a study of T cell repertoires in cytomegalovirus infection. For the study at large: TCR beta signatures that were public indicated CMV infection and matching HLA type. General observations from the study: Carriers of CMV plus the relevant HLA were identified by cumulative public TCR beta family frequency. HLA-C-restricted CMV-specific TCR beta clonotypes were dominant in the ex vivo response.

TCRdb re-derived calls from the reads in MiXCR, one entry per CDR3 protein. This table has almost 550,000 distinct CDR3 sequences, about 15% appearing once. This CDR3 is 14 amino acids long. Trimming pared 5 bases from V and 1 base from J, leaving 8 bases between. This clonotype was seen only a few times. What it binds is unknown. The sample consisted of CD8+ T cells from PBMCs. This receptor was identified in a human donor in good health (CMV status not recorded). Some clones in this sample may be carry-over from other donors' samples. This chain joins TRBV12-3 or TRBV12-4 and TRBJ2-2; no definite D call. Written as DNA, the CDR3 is TGTGCCAGCAGTACGTCTGAGAACACCGGGGAGCTGTTTTTT. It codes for CASSTSENTGELFF.